A single sample is the source of the 21 T cell receptor beta chains below, sequenced in a study of shared clonotypes between healthy human individuals. Some clones are missing from TCRdb's copy, which holds only in-frame ones; the method was immunoSEQ multiplex PCR. Among about 2.1 million clones listed, more than 85% were seen once. CD45RO-negative, CCR7-selected cells formed the naive CD8 fraction, which excluded terminally differentiated effector memory CD45RA+ cells. The material sequenced was naive CD8+ T cells from PBMCs. These receptors were obtained from a young man in good health. Some clones in this sample may be carry-over from other donors' samples.

The V and J genes are TRBV6-5 and TRBJ2-1, with D perhaps matching TRBD2 (6 bases). The CDR3 has 15 residues. The germline gives CDR1 MNHEY, CDR2 SVGAGI. The V end lost 3 bases, the J end lost 4 bases, and 13 bases lay between the germline ends. CDR3 loop: CASSYIGSTYNEQFF. The CDR3 coding sequence is TGTGCCAGCAGTTATATCGGGAGCACTTACAATGAGCAGTTCTTC.

The V gene is TRBV27, the J gene TRBJ2-1; TRBD1 might be the D (6 bases). Germline loops: CDR1 MNHEY, CDR2 SMNVEV (reference sequence). CDR3 size: 16 residues. V was trimmed by 5 bases and J by 5 bases, leaving 19 bases between them. This CDR3 is CASSASAGEADNEQFF. The CDR3 DNA reads TGTGCCAGCAGTGCCAGCGCAGGGGAAGCCGACAATGAGCAGTTCTTC.

The rearrangement uses TRBV7-6 and TRBJ2-1, with 11 bases lining up with TRBD1. V lost 4 bases and J lost 3; bases outside the gene matches: 5. The CDR3 covers 16 residues. Germline V gene data show CDR1 as SGHVS and CDR2 as FNYEAQ. The CDR3 sequence: CASSSMGTGGYNEQFF. CDR3 nucleotide sequence: TGTGCCAGCAGCTCAATGGGGACAGGGGGCTACAATGAGCAGTTCTTC.

With regard to this clone: The same CDR3 arises from other DNA sequences in this sample as well. The chain recombines TRBV27 with TRBJ2-7; 13 nucleotides line up with TRBD2. The junction had 6 bases not matched to a gene; V was cut back by 5 bases and J by 2 bases. Germline CDR1 and CDR2: MNHEY and SMNVEV (reference sequence). The CDR3 extends over 16 amino acids. The CDR3 coding sequence is TGTGCCAGCAGTATACTACTAGCGGGAGGGCCCTACGAGCAGTACTTC. Its translation is CASSILLAGGPYEQYF.

This sequence joins TRBV30 and TRBJ2-1, with D maybe TRBD2 (6 bases). From germline, CDR1 is GTSNPN and CDR2 SVGIG (reference sequence). V lost 0 bases and J 12 bases, leaving 9 bases between the germline ends. CDR3 size: 11 residues. Here the CDR3 DNA reads TGTGCCTGGAGTGTAATGGGACTGCAGTTCTTC. Its translation: CAWSVMGLQFF.

The chain uses TRBV4-1 and TRBJ1-5; D is uncertain. The CDR3 length is 13 residues. V was shortened by 8 bases and J by 7 bases, with 15 bases between the two germline ends. Germline V gene lookup returns CDR1 MGHRA and CDR2 YSYEKL. The CDR3 coding sequence is TGCGCCAGCGGGCTACTCATCGACCAGCCCCAGCATTTT. The encoded protein is CASGLLIDQPQHF.

This clone has only one observation. The V gene is TRBV10-1, the J gene TRBJ2-3; the D gene is possibly TRBD2 (7 bases). The germline gives CDR1 WNHNN, CDR2 SYGVQD (reference sequence). Between the trimmed V and J ends, which lost 9 bases and 5 bases, there was a span of 15 bases. CDR3 size: 13 residues. The CDR3 reads CASGGLAEDTQYF. DNA for the CDR3: TGCGCCAGTGGGGGGCTAGCGGAAGATACGCAGTATTTT.

The chain couples TRBV9 to TRBJ1-2; the D is unclear. CDR1 and CDR2 from the germline V gene are SGDLS and YYNGEE. The CDR3 spans 10 residues. Between the trimmed V and J ends, which lost 6 bases and 8 bases, there was a span of 8 bases. As DNA, the CDR3 is TGTGCCAGCAAGAGCGACGGCTACACCTTC. Translated, it gives CASKSDGYTF.

The chain is built from TRBV27 and TRBJ2-7; TRBD1 aligns across 7 bases. Unmatched junction bases numbered 6, after V lost 5 bases and J lost 2 bases. The CDR3 runs to 14 residues. Germline V gene lookup returns CDR1 MNHEY and CDR2 SMNVEV (reference sequence). Here the CDR3 reads CASSPTGWAYEQYF. The CDR3 coding sequence is TGTGCCAGCAGTCCGACAGGGTGGGCCTACGAGCAGTACTTC.

The chain is built from TRBV7-5 and TRBJ2-3; no DNA check was done on the table's D call, TRBD2. TRBV7-5 is labeled a pseudogene. The CDR3 totals 16 residues. The CDR3 bases are TGTGTCAGAAGCGCCCGAGGCGGAACTAGCACAGATACGCAGTATTTT. Its protein is CVRSARGGTSTDTQYF.

This chain uses TRBV7-3 with TRBJ2-5; no firm D call. V was clipped by 1 base and J by 1 base, with 10 bases between them. Germline CDR1 reads SGHTA; CDR2 reads FQGTGA. This CDR3 comprises 15 residues. The CDR3 here is CASSLIASGQETQYF. As DNA, the CDR3 is TGTGCCAGCAGCTTAATTGCGTCAGGCCAAGAGACCCAGTACTTC. The complete variable domain, with remaining parts taken from reference TRBV7-3 and TRBJ2-5, reads GAGVSQTPSNKVTEKGKYVELRCDPISGHTALYWYRQSLGQGPEFLIYFQGTGAADDSGLPNDRFFAVRPEGSVSTLKIQRTERGDSAVYLCASSLIASGQETQYFGPGTRLLVL.

The chain recombines TRBV2 with TRBJ2-3; 11 bases are a match to TRBD2. Germline V lookup: CDR1 SNHLY, CDR2 FYNNEI. Trimming cost V 7 bases and J 0 bases; bases outside gene matches: 0. The CDR3 contains 14 residues. The CDR3 DNA reads as TGTGCCAGCACTAGCGGGAGGAGCACAGATACGCAGTATTTT. It translates to CASTSGRSTDTQYF.

This clone appeared once. The V call is TRBV7-3, the J call TRBJ2-7, with TRBD1 as a possible D gene (5 bases). V lost 5 bases and J 1 base, leaving 12 bases between the germline ends. This CDR3 is built from 14 residues. Germline V gene data show CDR1 as SGHTA and CDR2 as FQGTGA. In nucleotides, the CDR3 is TGTGCCAGCAGCCCCGACCCAGGGTCCTACGAGCAGTACTTC. Its protein is CASSPDPGSYEQYF.

This clone has only one observation. This chain uses TRBV7-8 with TRBJ2-1, with D possibly TRBD2 on 6 matching bases. CDR3 size: 15 residues. Germline assignment: CDR1 SGHVS and CDR2 FQNEAQ. Trimming cost V 0 bases and J 1 base, with 7 bases left between them. The CDR3 spells CASSLARGSYNEQFF. Here the CDR3 DNA reads TGTGCCAGCAGCTTAGCGCGGGGATCCTACAATGAGCAGTTCTTC.

The rearrangement links TRBV13 to TRBJ1-2, with a possible D match to TRBD1 (6 bases). This CDR3 has 16 amino acids. V shed 4 bases and J shed 8 bases, with 23 bases lying between them. CDR1 and CDR2 from the germline V gene are PRHDT and FYEKMQ (reference sequence). CDR3 sequence: CASSSLVQGPSDGYTF. Written as DNA, the CDR3 is TGTGCCAGCAGCTCCCTCGTACAGGGCCCCAGCGACGGCTACACCTTC.

The chain uses TRBV7-9 and TRBJ2-1, with D unclear. Trimming stripped 1 base from V and 5 bases from J, with 9 bases between. Germline V lookup: CDR1 SEHNR, CDR2 FQNEAQ (reference sequence). This CDR3 region has 14 residues. The CDR3 sequence: CASSLGPPHNEQFF. In DNA, the CDR3 is TGTGCCAGCAGCTTAGGACCACCACACAATGAGCAGTTCTTC.

The V call is TRBV7-3, the J call TRBJ2-7, with D possibly TRBD2 on 6 matching bases. Germline CDR1 reads SGHTA; CDR2 reads FQGTGA. This CDR3 spans 15 amino acids. V was clipped by 5 bases and J by 0 bases, with 14 bases between them. In DNA, the CDR3 is TGTGCCAGCAGCCCCGGAGGAGGGTCCTCCTACGAGCAGTACTTC. Protein product: CASSPGGGSSYEQYF.

This clone has a handful of counts. The genes are TRBV7-8 and TRBJ2-3; 7 nucleotides match TRBD1. The CDR3 is made up of 16 amino acids. V lost 1 base, J lost 6 bases, and 10 bases stayed unmatched. CDR1 and CDR2 from the germline V gene are SGHVS and FQNEAQ. The CDR3 coding sequence is TGTGCCAGCAGCTTAGGGACAGGCATCCTTCGGGATACGCAGTATTTT. This translates into CASSLGTGILRDTQYF.

As to this clone: At the DNA level, this CDR3 is encoded by other sequences in the same sample as well. The V call is TRBV7-3, the J call TRBJ1-1; no reliable D call. This CDR3 spans 13 amino acids. Trimming pared 1 base from V and 1 base from J, leaving 4 bases between. Germline CDR1 reads SGHTA; CDR2 reads FQGTGA. The CDR3 spells CASSLSGNTEAFF. The CDR3 DNA reads TGTGCCAGCAGCTTAAGTGGGAACACTGAAGCTTTCTTT. Looking up the rest from reference TRBV7-3 and TRBJ1-1 gives the full variable domain: GAGVSQTPSNKVTEKGKYVELRCDPISGHTALYWYRQSLGQGPEFLIYFQGTGAADDSGLPNDRFFAVRPEGSVSTLKIQRTERGDSAVYLCASSLSGNTEAFFGQGTRLTVV.

V gene TRBV7-3 combines with J gene TRBJ2-3, with TRBD1 matching over 9 bases. V shed 0 bases, J shed 2 bases, and the junction held 6 bases outside the gene matches. CDR1 is SGHTA, CDR2 FQGTGA, per germline. The length of the CDR3 is 17 residues. CDR3 sequence reads: CASSLTVRTGATDTQYF. The DNA of the CDR3 is TGTGCCAGCAGCTTAACGGTTAGGACAGGGGCCACAGATACGCAGTATTTT.

Only one count was recorded for this clone. The sample carries other DNA sequences with the same CDR3. V usage is TRBV28 and J usage is TRBJ2-1; D is perhaps TRBD1 or TRBD2 (5 bases each). CDR3 length equals 12 residues. V gave up 5 bases and J gave up 10 bases, with 12 bases separating them. The germline gives CDR1 MDHEN, CDR2 SYDVKM. Here the CDR3 reads CASSPWGGEQFF. CDR3 nucleotide sequence: TGTGCCAGCAGTCCATGGGGCGGGGAGCAGTTCTTC.